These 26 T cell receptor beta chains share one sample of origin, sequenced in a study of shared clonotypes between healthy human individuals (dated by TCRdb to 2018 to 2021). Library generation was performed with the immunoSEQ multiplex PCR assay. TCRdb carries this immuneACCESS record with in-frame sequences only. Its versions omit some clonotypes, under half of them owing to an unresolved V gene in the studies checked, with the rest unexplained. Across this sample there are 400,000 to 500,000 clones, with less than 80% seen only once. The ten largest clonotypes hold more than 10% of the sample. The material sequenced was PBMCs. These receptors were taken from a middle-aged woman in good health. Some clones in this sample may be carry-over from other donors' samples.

The CDR3 sequence is CASSLYSTGPLRGSSYEQYF. The DNA for the CDR3 is TGCGCCAGCAGCCTCTACTCGACAGGCCCGTTGCGAGGCAGCTCCTACGAGCAGTACTTC. This chain uses TRBV4-1 with TRBJ2-7; TRBD1 is a possible D gene (6 bases). Germline CDR1 is MGHRA and CDR2 is YSYEKL. V was trimmed by 4 bases and J by 0 bases, leaving 28 bases between them. The CDR3 runs 20 residues.

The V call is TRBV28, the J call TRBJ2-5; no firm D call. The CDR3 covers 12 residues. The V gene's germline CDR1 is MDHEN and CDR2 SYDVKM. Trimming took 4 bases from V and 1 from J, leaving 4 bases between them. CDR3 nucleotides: TGTGCCAGCAGTTGGGGCCAAGAGACCCAGTACTTC. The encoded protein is CASSWGQETQYF.

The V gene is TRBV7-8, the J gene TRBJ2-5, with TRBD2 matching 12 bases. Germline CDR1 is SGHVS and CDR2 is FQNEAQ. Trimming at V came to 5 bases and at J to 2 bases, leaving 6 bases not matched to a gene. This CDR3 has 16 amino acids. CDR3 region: CASSARLAGDQETQYF. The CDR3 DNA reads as TGTGCCAGCAGCGCCAGACTAGCGGGAGATCAAGAGACCCAGTACTTC.

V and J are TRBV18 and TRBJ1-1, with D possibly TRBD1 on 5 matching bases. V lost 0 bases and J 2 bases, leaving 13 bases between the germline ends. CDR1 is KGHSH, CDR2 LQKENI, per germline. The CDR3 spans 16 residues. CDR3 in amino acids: CASSPPGGRGNTEAFF. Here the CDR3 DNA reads TGTGCCAGCTCACCACCTGGGGGTCGGGGCAACACTGAAGCTTTCTTT.

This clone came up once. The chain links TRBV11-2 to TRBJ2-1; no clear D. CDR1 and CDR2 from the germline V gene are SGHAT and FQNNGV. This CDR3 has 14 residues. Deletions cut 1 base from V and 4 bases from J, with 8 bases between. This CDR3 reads CASSLAGLYNEQFF. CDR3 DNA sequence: TGTGCCAGCAGCTTAGCGGGTCTTTACAATGAGCAGTTCTTC.

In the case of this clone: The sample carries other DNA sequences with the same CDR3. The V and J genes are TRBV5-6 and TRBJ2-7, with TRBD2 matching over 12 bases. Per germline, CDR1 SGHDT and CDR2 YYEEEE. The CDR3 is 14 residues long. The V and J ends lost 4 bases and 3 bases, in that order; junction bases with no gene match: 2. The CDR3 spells CASSPGLAGYEQYF. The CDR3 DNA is TGTGCCAGCAGCCCGGGACTAGCGGGCTACGAGCAGTACTTC.

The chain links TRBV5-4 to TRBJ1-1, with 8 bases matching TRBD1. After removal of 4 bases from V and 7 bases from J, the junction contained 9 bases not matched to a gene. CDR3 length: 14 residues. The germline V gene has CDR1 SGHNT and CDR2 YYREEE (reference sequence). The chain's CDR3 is CASSPSNRGFEAFF. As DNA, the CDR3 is TGTGCCAGCAGCCCATCAAACAGGGGGTTTGAAGCTTTCTTT.

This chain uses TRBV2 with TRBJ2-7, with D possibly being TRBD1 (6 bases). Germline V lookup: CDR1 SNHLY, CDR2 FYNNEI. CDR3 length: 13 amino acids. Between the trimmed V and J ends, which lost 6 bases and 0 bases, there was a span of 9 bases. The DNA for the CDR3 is TGTGCCAGCAGACAGGGTCTCTCCTACGAGCAGTACTTC. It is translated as CASRQGLSYEQYF.

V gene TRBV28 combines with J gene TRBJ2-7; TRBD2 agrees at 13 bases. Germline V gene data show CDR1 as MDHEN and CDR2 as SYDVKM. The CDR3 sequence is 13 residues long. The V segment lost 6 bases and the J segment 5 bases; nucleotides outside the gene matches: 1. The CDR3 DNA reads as TGTGCCAGCAGGACTAGCGGGGGGCACGAGCAGTACTTC. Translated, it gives CASRTSGGHEQYF.

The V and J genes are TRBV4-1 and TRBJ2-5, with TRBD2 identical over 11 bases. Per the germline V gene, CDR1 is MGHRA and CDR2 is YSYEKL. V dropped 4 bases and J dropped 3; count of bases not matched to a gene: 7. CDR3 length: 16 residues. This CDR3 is CASSLRLAGKEETQYF. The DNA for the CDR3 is TGCGCCAGCAGCCTCCGACTAGCGGGAAAAGAAGAGACCCAGTACTTC.

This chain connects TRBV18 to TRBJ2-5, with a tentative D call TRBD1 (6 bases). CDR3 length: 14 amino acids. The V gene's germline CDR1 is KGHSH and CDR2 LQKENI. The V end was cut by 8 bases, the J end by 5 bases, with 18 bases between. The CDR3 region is CASSPRQAVETQYF. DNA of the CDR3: TGTGCCAGCAGCCCTAGACAGGCGGTTGAGACCCAGTACTTC.

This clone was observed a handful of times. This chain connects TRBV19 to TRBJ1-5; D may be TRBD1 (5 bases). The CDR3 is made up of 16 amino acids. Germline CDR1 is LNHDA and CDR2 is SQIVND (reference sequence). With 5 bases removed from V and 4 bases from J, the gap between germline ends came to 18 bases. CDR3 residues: CASSPFEGSLNQPQHF. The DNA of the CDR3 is TGTGCCAGTAGTCCCTTTGAGGGGTCACTTAATCAGCCCCAGCATTTT.

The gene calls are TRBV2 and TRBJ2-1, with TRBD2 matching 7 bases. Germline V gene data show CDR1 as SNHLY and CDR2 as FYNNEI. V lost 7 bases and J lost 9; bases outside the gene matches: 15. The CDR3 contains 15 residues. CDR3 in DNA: TGTGCCAGCACCTTACTAGCCAGCGGGGCCTCTGAGCAGTTCTTC. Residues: CASTLLASGASEQFF.

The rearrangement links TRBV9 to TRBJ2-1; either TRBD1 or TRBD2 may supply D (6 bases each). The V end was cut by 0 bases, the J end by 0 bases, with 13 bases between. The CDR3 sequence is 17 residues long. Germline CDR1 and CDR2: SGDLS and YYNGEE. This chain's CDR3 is CASSVVGGGSSYNEQFF. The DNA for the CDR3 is TGTGCCAGCAGCGTAGTGGGGGGCGGTAGCTCCTACAATGAGCAGTTCTTC.

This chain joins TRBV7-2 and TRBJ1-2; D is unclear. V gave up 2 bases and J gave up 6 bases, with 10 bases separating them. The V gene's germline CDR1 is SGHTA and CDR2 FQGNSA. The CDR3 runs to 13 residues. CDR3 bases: TGTGCCAGCAGCTTACCAGCCGTCCATGGCTACACCTTC. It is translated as CASSLPAVHGYTF. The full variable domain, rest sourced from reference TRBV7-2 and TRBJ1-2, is GAGVSQSPSNKVTEKGKDVELRCDPISGHTALYWYRQSLGQGLEFLIYFQGNSAPDKSGLPSDRFSAERTGGSVSTLTIQRTQQEDSAVYLCASSLPAVHGYTFGSGTRLTVV.

CDR3 in amino acids: CASSLGGGTYEQYF. CDR3 nucleotide sequence: TGTGCCAGCAGCTTAGGCGGGGGAACCTACGAGCAGTACTTC. The chain recombines TRBV11-2 with TRBJ2-7; 7 bases line up with TRBD2. V was clipped by 1 base and J by 2 bases; unmatched bases: 2. Germline V gene lookup returns CDR1 SGHAT and CDR2 FQNNGV. The CDR3 loop spans 14 amino acids.

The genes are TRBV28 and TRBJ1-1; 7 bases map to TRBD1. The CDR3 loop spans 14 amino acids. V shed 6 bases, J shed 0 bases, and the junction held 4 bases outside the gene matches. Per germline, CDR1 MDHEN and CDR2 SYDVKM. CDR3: CASRMGQLNTEAFF. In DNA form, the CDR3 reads TGTGCCAGCAGAATGGGACAGTTGAACACTGAAGCTTTCTTT.

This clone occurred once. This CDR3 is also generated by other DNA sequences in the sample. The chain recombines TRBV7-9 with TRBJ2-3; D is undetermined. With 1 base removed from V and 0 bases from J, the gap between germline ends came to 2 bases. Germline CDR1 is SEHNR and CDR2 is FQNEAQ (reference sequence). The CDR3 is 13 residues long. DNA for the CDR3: TGTGCCAGCAGCTTAGAAAGCACAGATACGCAGTATTTT. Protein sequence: CASSLESTDTQYF.

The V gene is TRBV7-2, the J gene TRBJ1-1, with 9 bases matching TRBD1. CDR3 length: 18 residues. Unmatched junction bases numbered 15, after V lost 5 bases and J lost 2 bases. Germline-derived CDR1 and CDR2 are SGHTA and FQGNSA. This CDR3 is CASSADKQQGARNTEAFF. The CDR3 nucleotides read TGTGCCAGCAGCGCAGACAAGCAACAGGGGGCGCGAAACACTGAAGCTTTCTTT.

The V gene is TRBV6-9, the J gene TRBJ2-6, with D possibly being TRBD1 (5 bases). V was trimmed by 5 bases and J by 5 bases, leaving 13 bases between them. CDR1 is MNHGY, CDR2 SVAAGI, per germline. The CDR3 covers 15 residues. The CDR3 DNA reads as TGTGCCAGCAGTCCTGGACAAAGTCGGGCCAACGTCCTGACTTTC. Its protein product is CASSPGQSRANVLTF.

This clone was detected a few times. Here the CDR3 DNA reads TGTGCCAGCAGACCGGGACAGGCTGCGAACACCATATATTTT. This gives the protein CASRPGQAANTIYF. The genes are TRBV6-1 and TRBJ1-3; TRBD1 aligns across 8 bases. In germline, CDR1 is MNHNS, CDR2 SASEGT. The CDR3 length is 14 residues. V shed 6 bases, J shed 7 bases, and the junction held 8 bases outside the gene matches.

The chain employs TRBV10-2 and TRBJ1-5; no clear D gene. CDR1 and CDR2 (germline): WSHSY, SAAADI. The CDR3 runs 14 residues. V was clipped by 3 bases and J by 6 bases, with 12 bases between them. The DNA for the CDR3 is TGCGCCAGCAGTGAACAAGGTCCCGGTCAGCCCCAGCATTTT. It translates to CASSEQGPGQPQHF.

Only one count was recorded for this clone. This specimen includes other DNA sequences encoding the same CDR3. The CDR3 spells CASSPGTNTGELFF. DNA of the CDR3: TGTGCCAGCTCCCCTGGCACGAACACCGGGGAGCTGTTTTTT. V usage is TRBV7-3 and J usage is TRBJ2-2; no clear D gene. The CDR3 extends over 14 amino acids. V was cut by 8 bases and J by 0 bases, with 10 bases left in between. Germline V CDR1 and CDR2: SGHTA, FQGTGA. Full variable domain (outside the CDR3, taken from reference TRBV7-3 and TRBJ2-2): GAGVSQTPSNKVTEKGKYVELRCDPISGHTALYWYRQSLGQGPEFLIYFQGTGAADDSGLPNDRFFAVRPEGSVSTLKIQRTERGDSAVYLCASSPGTNTGELFFGEGSRLTVL.

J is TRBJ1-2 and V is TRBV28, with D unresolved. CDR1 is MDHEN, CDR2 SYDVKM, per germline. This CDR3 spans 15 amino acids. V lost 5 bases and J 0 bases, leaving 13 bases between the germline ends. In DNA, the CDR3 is TGTGCCAGCAGTCAAGAACTCTTAGCTAACTATGGCTACACCTTC. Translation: CASSQELLANYGYTF.

The CDR3 reads CASIDGVTYEQYF. CDR3 DNA: TGCGCCAGCATCGATGGGGTTACCTACGAGCAGTACTTC. The genes are TRBV10-2 and TRBJ2-7; D unclear. The ends were cut back, 7 bases at V and 2 bases at J, with 12 bases in the middle. This CDR3 is built from 13 residues. Germline values: CDR1 WSHSY, CDR2 SAAADI.

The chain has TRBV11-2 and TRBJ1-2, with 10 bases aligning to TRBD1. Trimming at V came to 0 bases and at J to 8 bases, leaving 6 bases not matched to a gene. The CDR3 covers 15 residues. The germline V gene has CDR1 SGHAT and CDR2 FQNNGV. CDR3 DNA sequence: TGTGCCAGCAGCTTAGATCGGACAGGGGGGATCGGCTACACCTTC. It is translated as CASSLDRTGGIGYTF. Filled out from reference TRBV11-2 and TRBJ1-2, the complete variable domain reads EAGVAQSPRYKIIEKRQSVAFWCNPISGHATLYWYQQILGQGPKLLIQFQNNGVVDDSQLPKDRFSAERLKGVDSTLKIQPAKLEDSAVYLCASSLDRTGGIGYTFGSGTRLTVV.